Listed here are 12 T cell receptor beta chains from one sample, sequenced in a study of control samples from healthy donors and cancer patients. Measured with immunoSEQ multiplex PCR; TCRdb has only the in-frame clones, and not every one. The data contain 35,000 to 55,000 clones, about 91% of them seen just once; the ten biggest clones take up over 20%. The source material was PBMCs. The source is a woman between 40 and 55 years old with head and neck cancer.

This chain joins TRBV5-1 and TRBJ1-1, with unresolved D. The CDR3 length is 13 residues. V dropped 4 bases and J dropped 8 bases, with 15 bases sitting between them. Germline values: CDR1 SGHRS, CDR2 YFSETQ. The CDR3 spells CASSVDRREEAFF. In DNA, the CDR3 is TGCGCCAGCAGCGTGGACCGTCGCGAGGAAGCTTTCTTT.

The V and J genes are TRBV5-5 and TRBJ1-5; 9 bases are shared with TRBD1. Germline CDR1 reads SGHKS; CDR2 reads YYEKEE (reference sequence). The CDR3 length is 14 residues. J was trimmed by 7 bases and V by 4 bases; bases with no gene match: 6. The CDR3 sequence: CASSHDRGDQPQHF. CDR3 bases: TGTGCCAGCAGCCACGACAGGGGGGACCAGCCCCAGCATTTT.

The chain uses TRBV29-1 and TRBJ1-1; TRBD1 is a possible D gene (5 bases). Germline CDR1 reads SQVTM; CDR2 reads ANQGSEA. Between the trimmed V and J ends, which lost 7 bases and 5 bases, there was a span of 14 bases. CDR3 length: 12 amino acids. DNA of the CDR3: TGCAGCGCCCCCGGGGGATGGACTGAAGCTTTCTTT. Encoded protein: CSAPGGWTEAFF.

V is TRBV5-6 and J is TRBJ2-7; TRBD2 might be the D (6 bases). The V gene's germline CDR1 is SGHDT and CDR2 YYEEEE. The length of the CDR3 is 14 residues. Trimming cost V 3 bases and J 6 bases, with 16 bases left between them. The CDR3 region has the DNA TGTGCCAGCAGCTCAAGGGACTTCCTAGGCGAGCAGTACTTC. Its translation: CASSSRDFLGEQYF.

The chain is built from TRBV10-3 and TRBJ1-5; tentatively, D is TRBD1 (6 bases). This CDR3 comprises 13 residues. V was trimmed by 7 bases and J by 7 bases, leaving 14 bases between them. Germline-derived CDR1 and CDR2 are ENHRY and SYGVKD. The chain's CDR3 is CAINGGGGQPQHF. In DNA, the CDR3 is TGTGCCATCAACGGGGGGGGCGGCCAGCCCCAGCATTTT.

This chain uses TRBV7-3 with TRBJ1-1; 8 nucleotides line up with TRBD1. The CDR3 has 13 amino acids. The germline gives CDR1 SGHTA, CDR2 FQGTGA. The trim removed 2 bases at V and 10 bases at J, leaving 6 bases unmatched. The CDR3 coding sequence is TGTGCCAGCAGCTTAGACAGGGGTCGGGGAGCTTTCTTT. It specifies CASSLDRGRGAFF.

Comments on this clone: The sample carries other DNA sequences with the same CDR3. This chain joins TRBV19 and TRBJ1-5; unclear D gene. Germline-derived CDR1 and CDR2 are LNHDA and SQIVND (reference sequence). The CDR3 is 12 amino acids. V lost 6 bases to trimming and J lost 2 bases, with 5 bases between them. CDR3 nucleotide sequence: TGTGCCAGTAGAGCCGGCAATCAGCCCCAGCATTTT. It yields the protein CASRAGNQPQHF.

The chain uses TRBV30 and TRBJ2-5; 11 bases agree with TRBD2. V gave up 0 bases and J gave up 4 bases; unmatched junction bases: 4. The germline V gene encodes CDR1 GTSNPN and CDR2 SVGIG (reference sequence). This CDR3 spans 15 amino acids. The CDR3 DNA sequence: TGTGCCTGGAGTGTAACTAGCGGGAGTTTAGAGACCCAGTACTTC. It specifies CAWSVTSGSLETQYF.

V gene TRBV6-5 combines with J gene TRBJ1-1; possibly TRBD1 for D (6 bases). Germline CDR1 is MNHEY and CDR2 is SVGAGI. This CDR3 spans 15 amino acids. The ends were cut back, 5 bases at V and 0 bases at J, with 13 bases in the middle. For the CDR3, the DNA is TGTGCCAGCAGTCCTCGCGACAGGTTGAACACTGAAGCTTTCTTT. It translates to CASSPRDRLNTEAFF.

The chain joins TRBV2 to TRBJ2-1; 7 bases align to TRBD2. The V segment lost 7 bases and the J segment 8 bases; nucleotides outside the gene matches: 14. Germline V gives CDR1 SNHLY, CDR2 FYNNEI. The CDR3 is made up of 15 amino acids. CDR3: CASIPRAGRGHEQFF. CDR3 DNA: TGTGCCAGCATTCCTAGAGCGGGAAGGGGTCATGAGCAGTTCTTC.

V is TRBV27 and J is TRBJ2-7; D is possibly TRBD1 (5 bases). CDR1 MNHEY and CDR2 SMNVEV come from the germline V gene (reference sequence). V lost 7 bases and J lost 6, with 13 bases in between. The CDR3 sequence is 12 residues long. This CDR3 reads CASISRVGEQYF. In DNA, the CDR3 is TGTGCCAGCATATCCAGGGTGGGCGAGCAGTACTTC.

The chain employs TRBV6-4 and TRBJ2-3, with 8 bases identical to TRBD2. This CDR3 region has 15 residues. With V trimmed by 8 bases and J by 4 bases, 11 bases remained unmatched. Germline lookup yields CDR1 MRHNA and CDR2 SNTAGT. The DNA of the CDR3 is TGTGCCAGCGGGGCCGCGGGGGGCCGCGCAGATACGCAGTATTTT. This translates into CASGAAGGRADTQYF.